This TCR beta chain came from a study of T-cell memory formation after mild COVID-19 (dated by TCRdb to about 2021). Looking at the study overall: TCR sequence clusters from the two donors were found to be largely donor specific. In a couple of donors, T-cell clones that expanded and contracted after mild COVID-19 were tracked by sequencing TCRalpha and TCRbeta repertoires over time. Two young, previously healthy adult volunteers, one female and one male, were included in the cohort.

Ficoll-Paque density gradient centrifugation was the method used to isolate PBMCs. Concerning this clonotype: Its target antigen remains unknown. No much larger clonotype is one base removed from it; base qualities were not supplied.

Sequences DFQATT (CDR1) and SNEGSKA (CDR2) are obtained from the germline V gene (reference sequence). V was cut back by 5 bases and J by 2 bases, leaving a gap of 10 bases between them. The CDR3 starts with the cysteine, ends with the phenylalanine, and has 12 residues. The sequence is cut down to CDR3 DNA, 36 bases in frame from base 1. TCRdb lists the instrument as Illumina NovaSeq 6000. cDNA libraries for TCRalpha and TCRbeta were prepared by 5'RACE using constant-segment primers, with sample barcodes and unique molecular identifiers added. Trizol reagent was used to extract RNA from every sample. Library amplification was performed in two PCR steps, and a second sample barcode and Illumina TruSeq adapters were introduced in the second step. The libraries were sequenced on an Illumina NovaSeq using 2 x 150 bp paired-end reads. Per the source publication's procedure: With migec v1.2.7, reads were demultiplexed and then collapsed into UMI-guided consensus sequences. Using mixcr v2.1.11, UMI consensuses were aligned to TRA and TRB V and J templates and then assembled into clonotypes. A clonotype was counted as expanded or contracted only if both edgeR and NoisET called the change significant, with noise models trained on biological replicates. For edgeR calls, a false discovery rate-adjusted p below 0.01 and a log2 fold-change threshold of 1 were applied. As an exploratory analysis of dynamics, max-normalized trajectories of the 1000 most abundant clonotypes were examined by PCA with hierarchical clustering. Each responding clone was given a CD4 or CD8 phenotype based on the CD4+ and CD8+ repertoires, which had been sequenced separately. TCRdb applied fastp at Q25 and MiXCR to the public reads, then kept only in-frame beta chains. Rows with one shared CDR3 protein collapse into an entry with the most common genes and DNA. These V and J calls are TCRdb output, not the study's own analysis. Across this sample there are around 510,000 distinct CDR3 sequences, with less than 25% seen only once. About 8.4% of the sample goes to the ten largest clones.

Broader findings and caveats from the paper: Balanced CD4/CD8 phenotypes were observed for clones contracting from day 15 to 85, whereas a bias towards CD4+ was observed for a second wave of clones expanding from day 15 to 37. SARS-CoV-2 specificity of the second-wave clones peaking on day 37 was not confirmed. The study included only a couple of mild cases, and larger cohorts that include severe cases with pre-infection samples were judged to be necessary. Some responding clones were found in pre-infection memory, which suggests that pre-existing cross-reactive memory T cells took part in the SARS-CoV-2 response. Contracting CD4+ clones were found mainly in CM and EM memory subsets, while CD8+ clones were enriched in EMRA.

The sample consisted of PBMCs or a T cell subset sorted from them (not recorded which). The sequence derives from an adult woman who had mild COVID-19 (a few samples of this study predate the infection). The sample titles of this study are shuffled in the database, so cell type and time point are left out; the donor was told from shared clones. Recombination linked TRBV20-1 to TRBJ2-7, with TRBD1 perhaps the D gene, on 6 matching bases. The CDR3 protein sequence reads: CSALEGAYEQYF. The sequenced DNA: TGCAGTGCTCTCGAGGGGGCCTACGAGCAGTACTTC.